The present T cell receptor (beta chain) was sequenced within a study of T cell responses to AZD1222 COVID-19 vaccine. General study results and limits: At baseline, just 5 or 6 AZD1222 recipients tested seropositive. Clonal diversity was possibly underestimated, and the donors were mostly white British, with more females. Repertoires were collected only later (after the peak T cell response had occurred).

Turning to this clone: Its antigen is not known.

This CDR3 has 13 residues. Germline V gene data show CDR1 as SGHRS and CDR2 as YFSETQ. The V gene lost 1 base and the J gene lost 6 bases, with 9 bases spanning the gap. Clones were read by immunoSEQ multiplex PCR, and TCRdb kept only the in-frame ones, dropping some. The repertoire holds some 150,000 clones, with around 89% as singletons. The sequence was collected from an adult in good health. The sequences come from peripheral blood, collected on day 0 of AZD1222 vaccination. The chain links TRBV5-1 to TRBJ2-3; D gene unclear. CDR3 in amino acids: CASSLNLRDTQYF. The CDR3 DNA is TGCGCCAGCAGCTTGAATCTGCGGGATACGCAGTATTTT. Based on the CDR3 plus reference TRBV5-1 and TRBJ2-3, the full variable domain is KAGVTQTPRYLIKTRGQQVTLSCSPISGHRSVSWYQQTPGQGLQFLFEYFSETQRNKGNFPGRFSGRQFSNSRSEMNVSTLELGDSALYLCASSLNLRDTQYFGPGTRLTVL.